The 30 T cell receptor beta chains below come from one sample, sequenced in a study of T-cell memory formation after mild COVID-19. TCRdb reanalysed the 5' RACE reads using MiXCR and keeps one entry per CDR3 protein. The repertoire includes roughly 260,000 distinct CDR3 sequences, around 15% of them detected once, and about 3.5% sits in the top ten. Material for sequencing was PBMCs or a T cell subset sorted from them (not recorded which). Receptors originate from a man between 18 and 29 years old who had mild COVID-19 (a few samples of this study predate the infection). Cell type and time point are not known.

The CDR3 DNA reads TGTGCCATCAGTGAGTCCGGGACAGGGGCCACTGAAGCTTTCTTT. Translated: CAISESGTGATEAFF. The gene calls are TRBV10-3 and TRBJ1-1; 10 bases line up with TRBD1. The ends lost 0 bases at V and 4 bases at J; junction bases unmatched: 2. The CDR3 runs to 15 residues. The V gene's germline CDR1 is ENHRY and CDR2 SYGVKD.

This clonotype was recorded a few times. The V call is TRBV28, the J call TRBJ1-1; D not certain. Germline lookup yields CDR1 MDHEN and CDR2 SYDVKM. This CDR3 region has 11 residues. Trimming removed 7 bases from V and 4 bases from J, with 7 bases in between. The DNA of the CDR3 is TGTGCCAGCAACGGCCCCACTGAAGCTTTCTTT. Translation gives CASNGPTEAFF.

The chain couples TRBV24-1 to TRBJ2-3; TRBD2 matches at 11 bases. Germline lookup yields CDR1 KGHDR and CDR2 SFDVKD. The trim removed 2 bases at V and 5 bases at J, leaving 5 bases unmatched. This CDR3 region has 16 residues. CDR3 bases: TGTGCCACCAGTGATTCCCGACTAGCGGGGTTAGATACGCAGTATTTT. This gives the protein CATSDSRLAGLDTQYF.

This clonotype was seen only a few times. The chain has TRBV7-2 and TRBJ2-3, with TRBD1 identical over 7 bases. V was pared by 1 base and J by 2 bases, with 9 bases of the junction left unmatched. Germline lookup yields CDR1 SGHTA and CDR2 FQGNSA. The CDR3 covers 17 residues. Here the CDR3 reads CASSLGGGVWITDTQYF. CDR3 sequence (DNA): TGTGCCAGCAGCTTAGGAGGGGGCGTATGGATCACAGATACGCAGTATTTT. Looking up the rest from reference TRBV7-2 and TRBJ2-3 gives the full variable domain: GAGVSQSPSNKVTEKGKDVELRCDPISGHTALYWYRQSLGQGLEFLIYFQGNSAPDKSGLPSDRFSAERTGGSVSTLTIQRTQQEDSAVYLCASSLGGGVWITDTQYFGPGTRLTVL.

This clonotype was counted many times. This chain links TRBV6-1 with TRBJ1-6, with 9 bases lining up with TRBD1. Germline V CDR1 and CDR2: MNHNS, SASEGT. The V segment lost 10 bases and the J segment 12 bases; nucleotides outside the gene matches: 22. This CDR3 region has 17 residues. For the CDR3, the DNA is TGTGCCATCGCCGGGACAGGGCCTTGGGGTGACCTAAAACCCCTCCACTTT. This encodes CAIAGTGPWGDLKPLHF.

This clonotype appeared a few times. The chain has TRBV4-3 and TRBJ2-2; 7 bases align to TRBD1. Germline CDR1 and CDR2: LGHNA and YSLEER. J was trimmed by 2 bases and V by 4 bases; bases with no gene match: 7. The CDR3 extends over 16 amino acids. This CDR3 is CASSRHRQGNTGELFF. CDR3 in DNA: TGCGCCAGCAGCCGGCATAGACAGGGAAACACCGGGGAGCTGTTTTTT.

This clonotype was seen repeatedly, ten times or more. The chain couples TRBV7-2 to TRBJ2-3; 8 nucleotides agree with TRBD2. J was trimmed by 6 bases and V by 3 bases; bases with no gene match: 2. The CDR3 covers 13 residues. Germline assignment: CDR1 SGHTA and CDR2 FQGNSA. CDR3 bases: TGTGCCAGCAGCTTCGGGACTAGGGATACGCAGTATTTT. This codes for CASSFGTRDTQYF.

The chain couples TRBV9 to TRBJ2-1, with 9 bases aligning to TRBD2. With 4 bases clipped from V and 6 bases from J, the junction kept 5 bases outside the gene matches. Germline CDR1 is SGDLS and CDR2 is YYNGEE. This CDR3 contains 14 residues. CDR3 coding DNA: TGTGCCAGCAGCCCTAGCGGGGCCTCCAATGAGCAGTTCTTC. It is translated as CASSPSGASNEQFF.

This clonotype turned up a few times. The genes are TRBV3-1 and TRBJ2-1; unclear D gene. Between the trimmed V and J ends, which lost 6 bases and 4 bases, there was a span of 4 bases. Germline CDR1 reads LGHDT; CDR2 reads YNNKEL (reference sequence). The CDR3 consists of 11 residues. This CDR3 is CASRLYNEQFF. In DNA, the CDR3 is TGTGCCAGCAGACTGTACAATGAGCAGTTCTTC.

The chain joins TRBV11-2 to TRBJ1-1; a weak D match, TRBD1 (6 bases). The CDR3 has 15 amino acids. V was pared by 1 base and J by 4 bases, with 13 bases between. Per the germline V gene, CDR1 is SGHAT and CDR2 is FQNNGV. The CDR3 nucleotides are TGTGCCAGCAGCTTAGTATCGGGAGGGGGCACTGAAGCTTTCTTT. Amino acids: CASSLVSGGGTEAFF.

This clonotype was found a few times. V gene TRBV7-9 combines with J gene TRBJ2-7; tentative D call: TRBD2 (5 bases). The CDR3 consists of 16 residues. Trimming took off 1 base at V and 4 bases at J, with 17 bases between the two ends. Per the germline V gene, CDR1 is SEHNR and CDR2 is FQNEAQ (reference sequence). The CDR3: CASSLGRAGLRYEQYF. The CDR3 coding sequence is TGTGCCAGCAGCTTAGGAAGGGCAGGACTTCGGTACGAGCAGTACTTC.

The chain recombines TRBV5-1 with TRBJ2-5, with 7 bases matching TRBD1. Germline V gives CDR1 SGHRS, CDR2 YFSETQ. The CDR3 length is 16 residues. The ends lost 0 bases at V and 2 bases at J; junction bases unmatched: 7. CDR3: CASSLALGGGQETQYF. Here the CDR3 DNA reads TGCGCCAGCAGCTTGGCGTTAGGGGGCGGGCAAGAGACCCAGTACTTC.

The chain's CDR3 is CASSFQGPLEQYV. CDR3 coding DNA: TGTGCCAGCAGCTTCCAGGGACCTCTCGAGCAGTACGTC. This sequence joins TRBV11-2 and TRBJ2-7; D possibly uses TRBD1 or TRBD2 (5 bases each). CDR3 length: 13 amino acids. Germline V lookup: CDR1 SGHAT, CDR2 FQNNGV. Between the trimmed V and J ends, which lost 3 bases and 6 bases, there was a span of 12 bases.

The chain employs TRBV6-6 and TRBJ1-5, with TRBD1 matching 12 bases. The CDR3 length is 19 residues. J gave up 0 bases and V 4 bases, and 10 bases lay outside the gene matches. Germline CDR1 and CDR2: MNHNY and SVGAGI (reference sequence). This chain's CDR3 is CASSSAGQGAFYSNQPQHF. The CDR3, as DNA: TGTGCCAGCAGTTCCGCGGGACAGGGGGCTTTTTATAGCAATCAGCCCCAGCATTTT.

This clonotype was observed a handful of times. The chain has TRBV20-1 and TRBJ2-6; no clear D gene. CDR3 length: 13 amino acids. V shed 5 bases and J shed 1 base, with 6 bases lying between them. Germline V CDR1 and CDR2: DFQATT, SNEGSKA (reference sequence). The CDR3 sequence is CSAGMSGANVLTF. The CDR3 nucleotides are TGCAGTGCTGGGATGTCTGGGGCCAACGTCCTGACTTTC.

This clonotype occurred a few times. This chain joins TRBV10-3 and TRBJ2-1; 12 bases line up with TRBD2. CDR1 ENHRY and CDR2 SYGVKD come from the germline V gene. This CDR3 spans 16 amino acids. The junction had 1 base not matched to a gene; V was cut back by 0 bases and J by 4 bases. The CDR3 protein is CAISESTSGGYNEQFF. As DNA, the CDR3 is TGTGCCATCAGTGAGTCGACTAGCGGGGGTTACAATGAGCAGTTCTTC.

The chain couples TRBV9 to TRBJ1-1; possibly TRBD1 for D (6 bases). Per germline, CDR1 SGDLS and CDR2 YYNGEE. Trimming stripped 3 bases from V and 5 bases from J, with 11 bases between. The CDR3 length is 13 residues. CDR3 amino acids: CASSEGVRTEAFF. In DNA form, the CDR3 reads TGTGCCAGCAGCGAGGGGGTTCGGACTGAAGCTTTCTTT.

This clonotype was seen a handful of times. The V call is TRBV7-2, the J call TRBJ2-2, with unresolved D. Germline CDR1 SGHTA, CDR2 FQGNSA. This CDR3 region has 15 residues. V was clipped by 1 base and J by 16 bases, with 22 bases between them. In DNA form, the CDR3 reads TGTGCCAGCAGCTTAGTGGGCGGACCGTCCGTGACTGCGTTTTTT. It codes for CASSLVGGPSVTAFF.

This chain links TRBV9 with TRBJ2-7; no firm D call. The germline CDR1 and CDR2 sequences are SGDLS and YYNGEE. The CDR3 runs to 12 residues. V was trimmed by 4 bases and J by 9 bases, leaving 14 bases between them. The DNA of the CDR3 is TGTGCCAGCAGCCCCCTCCTACAAGGGCAGTACGTC. This codes for CASSPLLQGQYV.

The rearrangement uses TRBV4-3 and TRBJ2-1; 10 nucleotides agree with TRBD2. The length of the CDR3 is 15 residues. Germline loops: CDR1 LGHNA, CDR2 YSLEER. V dropped 0 bases and J dropped 7; count of bases not matched to a gene: 3. The CDR3 here is CASSQDSGGRNEQFF. In DNA, the CDR3 is TGCGCCAGCAGCCAAGATAGCGGGGGGCGGAATGAGCAGTTCTTC.

This clonotype occurred a few times. The CDR3 region is CASSLSGGALETQYF. CDR3 DNA sequence: TGTGCCAGCAGCTTGAGCGGGGGGGCCCTAGAGACCCAGTACTTC. The V call is TRBV5-6, the J call TRBJ2-5, with 10 bases matching TRBD2. With 1 base clipped from V and 4 bases from J, the junction kept 4 bases outside the gene matches. CDR1 is SGHDT, CDR2 YYEEEE, per germline. The CDR3 covers 15 residues.

The chain has TRBV5-1 and TRBJ2-5, with 9 bases that match TRBD1. CDR3 length: 14 residues. After removal of 7 bases from V and 5 bases from J, the junction contained 9 bases not matched to a gene. Germline CDR1 is SGHRS and CDR2 is YFSETQ. The CDR3 sequence is CASGPGQGVETQYF. The CDR3 DNA follows: TGCGCCAGCGGACCGGGACAGGGAGTGGAGACCCAGTACTTC.

This chain joins TRBV5-4 and TRBJ2-2; 7 bases line up with TRBD1. The CDR3 has 15 amino acids. CDR1 is SGHNT and CDR2 is YYREEE in the germline V gene (reference sequence). V gave up 4 bases and J gave up 8 bases; unmatched junction bases: 11. CDR3 sequence reads: CASSPPDRVRGELFF. The CDR3 DNA is TGTGCCAGCAGCCCGCCCGACAGGGTTCGAGGGGAGCTGTTTTTT.

This clonotype occurred a few times. In this CDR3 the conserved last residue, phenylalanine or tryptophan, is missing, so a read error is likely. The DNA is omitted, as the CDR3 cannot be located on it reliably, and the CDR3 follows TCRdb's listing. The CDR3 region is CASSLDGGLADI. The chain carries TRBV5-1 and TRBJ2-3; the D call TRBD2 from the table was never checked on the DNA. The germline gives CDR1 SGHRS, CDR2 YFSETQ. The CDR3 comprises 12 residues, both ends counted.

This clonotype occurred a few times. The chain couples TRBV5-1 to TRBJ2-7; D unresolved. Trimming removed 7 bases at V and 5 bases at J, with 19 bases between. CDR1 and CDR2 from the germline V gene are SGHRS and YFSETQ. The CDR3 is made up of 14 amino acids. The CDR3 loop is CASALWSPVDEQYF. For the CDR3, the DNA is TGCGCCAGCGCCCTGTGGTCCCCAGTAGACGAGCAGTACTTC.

The chain carries TRBV7-2 and TRBJ2-2; D might be TRBD1 or TRBD2, each matching 6 bases. Germline V gene lookup returns CDR1 SGHTA and CDR2 FQGNSA. Trimming removed 3 bases from V and 7 bases from J, with 15 bases in between. This CDR3 has 15 residues. For the CDR3, the DNA is TGTGCCAGCAGCTTCGTGGGGGGCCGGGACGGGGAGCTGTTTTTT. It specifies CASSFVGGRDGELFF.

This rearrangement joins TRBV6-4 to TRBJ2-2, with unresolved D. The CDR3 has 12 residues. Germline V gene lookup returns CDR1 MRHNA and CDR2 SNTAGT. V dropped 4 bases and J dropped 4 bases, with 4 bases sitting between them. This CDR3 is CASSALTGELFF. CDR3 DNA: TGTGCCAGCAGTGCCCTCACCGGGGAGCTGTTTTTT.

This clonotype was counted ten times or more. V and J are TRBV7-2 and TRBJ2-3, with D possibly matching TRBD2 (5 bases). The CDR3 is made up of 14 amino acids. Germline loops: CDR1 SGHTA, CDR2 FQGNSA. Deletions cut 5 bases from V and 7 bases from J, with 16 bases between. CDR3 sequence: CASSPTRAGNTQYF. CDR3 DNA: TGTGCCAGCAGCCCGACGAGGGCGGGCAATACGCAGTATTTT.

The rearrangement joins TRBV6-5 to TRBJ1-5; D unresolved. This CDR3 has 15 residues. Germline V gene lookup returns CDR1 MNHEY and CDR2 SVGAGI. Trimming took off 10 bases at V and 0 bases at J, with 16 bases between the two ends. The CDR3 DNA reads TGTGCCACGCGCCAGACCGAATATAGCAATCAGCCCCAGCATTTT. As protein: CATRQTEYSNQPQHF.

This clonotype was seen at least ten times. This chain connects TRBV5-1 to TRBJ1-2; a weak D match, TRBD1 (5 bases). Trimming stripped 0 bases from V and 5 bases from J, with 11 bases between. CDR1 is SGHRS, CDR2 YFSETQ, per germline. This CDR3 has 14 residues. DNA of the CDR3: TGCGCCAGCAGCTTGGTGGACGGGACTTATGGCTACACCTTC. Encoded protein: CASSLVDGTYGYTF.